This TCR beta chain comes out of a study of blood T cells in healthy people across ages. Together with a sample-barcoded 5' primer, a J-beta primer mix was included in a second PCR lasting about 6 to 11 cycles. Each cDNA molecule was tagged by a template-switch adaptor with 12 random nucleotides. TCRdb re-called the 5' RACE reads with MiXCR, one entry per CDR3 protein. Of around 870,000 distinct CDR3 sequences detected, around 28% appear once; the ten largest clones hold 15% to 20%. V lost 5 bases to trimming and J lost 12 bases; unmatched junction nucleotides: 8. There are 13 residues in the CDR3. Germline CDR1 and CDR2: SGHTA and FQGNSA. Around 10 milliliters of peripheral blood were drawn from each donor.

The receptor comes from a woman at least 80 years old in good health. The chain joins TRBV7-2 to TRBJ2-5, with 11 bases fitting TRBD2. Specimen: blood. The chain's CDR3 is CASSPQGLAAKYF. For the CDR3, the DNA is TGTGCCAGCAGCCCCCAGGGACTAGCGGCTAAGTACTTC.